These 9 T cell receptor beta chains came from one sample sequenced in a study of CD8+ T cells in alopecia areata. Extracted from the samples, RNA was reverse transcribed into cDNA to serve as the sequencing template. Repertoires were generated with immunoSEQ multiplex PCR, while TCRdb's copy carries only in-frame clones and drops some. Here the sample spans more than 95,000 clones, over 60% being singletons. The sample taken for sequencing was CD4+ T cells sorted from blood. The receptor set was obtained from a human donor in good health.

This clone was detected a few times. The V and J genes are TRBV29-1 and TRBJ2-1; 7 nucleotides line up with TRBD1. This CDR3 contains 11 residues. V dropped 6 bases and J dropped 6; count of bases not matched to a gene: 2. Germline V CDR1 and CDR2: SQVTM, ANQGSEA. Written as DNA, the CDR3 is TGCAGCGTACACAGGGGCAATGAGCAGTTCTTC. Its protein is CSVHRGNEQFF.

The rearrangement uses TRBV30 and TRBJ2-4; 7 positions match TRBD2. The CDR3 totals 15 residues. Germline-derived CDR1 and CDR2 are GTSNPN and SVGIG (reference sequence). The CDR3 coding sequence is TGTGCTGGGGGGGTCCTACGCGGAGCCAAAAACATTCAGTACTTC. Translating gives CAGGVLRGAKNIQYF.

This chain connects TRBV5-4 to TRBJ1-2, with D possibly TRBD1 on 6 matching bases. V was shortened by 0 bases and J by 1 base, with 10 bases between the two germline ends. Germline CDR1 SGHNT, CDR2 YYREEE (reference sequence). There are 15 residues in the CDR3. DNA for the CDR3: TGTGCCAGCAGCTTGGACAGGGCTCTTAACTATGGCTACACCTTC. Residues: CASSLDRALNYGYTF.

The chain couples TRBV6-5 to TRBJ2-1, with 10 nucleotides matching TRBD1. CDR1 is MNHEY, CDR2 SVGAGI, per germline. The CDR3 is 14 residues long. V lost 5 bases and J lost 8; bases outside the gene matches: 6. The CDR3 sequence is CASSMTGTGDEQFF. In DNA, the CDR3 is TGTGCCAGCAGTATGACCGGGACAGGGGATGAGCAGTTCTTC.

The rearrangement uses TRBV2 and TRBJ2-2; 10 bases are a match to TRBD2. The CDR3 covers 17 residues. Trimming at V came to 3 bases and at J to 2 bases, leaving 6 bases not matched to a gene. CDR1 is SNHLY, CDR2 FYNNEI, per germline. The DNA for the CDR3 is TGTGCCAGCAGTGACCGTAGCGGGGGGCTCAACACCGGGGAGCTGTTTTTT. Protein product: CASSDRSGGLNTGELFF.

The table lists this clone with a count of one. This chain joins TRBV4-2 and TRBJ2-2; 7 bases map to TRBD2. Losses at the gene ends were 0 bases for V and 3 bases for J; bases not matched to a gene: 1. The V gene's germline CDR1 is LGHNA and CDR2 YNFKEQ. This CDR3 has 15 residues. CDR3 bases: TGTGCCAGCAGCCAAGACGGGGGGTACACCGGGGAGCTGTTTTTT. Amino acid sequence: CASSQDGGYTGELFF.

V is TRBV7-9 and J is TRBJ1-1; unclear D gene. Trimming cost V 1 base and J 2 bases, with 11 bases left between them. This CDR3 has 15 residues. Germline CDR1 reads SEHNR; CDR2 reads FQNEAQ (reference sequence). The CDR3 reads CASSLVEGRNTEAFF. CDR3 bases: TGTGCCAGCAGCTTAGTTGAGGGTCGAAACACTGAAGCTTTCTTT.

The chain uses TRBV25-1 and TRBJ2-4; the D gene is possibly TRBD2 (6 bases). V was pared by 1 base and J by 9 bases, with 16 bases between. Germline V CDR1 and CDR2: MGHDK, SYGVNS. There are 15 residues in the CDR3. DNA of the CDR3: TGTGCCAGCAGTGAATTATCGGGTGAGGGAGGCATTCAGTACTTC. Translation gives CASSELSGEGGIQYF.

The rearrangement uses TRBV30 and TRBJ2-7, with D unclear. This CDR3 has 11 amino acids. The V end lost 3 bases, the J end lost 5 bases, and 8 bases lay between the germline ends. Germline values: CDR1 GTSNPN, CDR2 SVGIG (reference sequence). The CDR3 sequence: CAWSLKNEQYF. CDR3 bases: TGTGCCTGGAGCCTTAAAAACGAGCAGTACTTC.